This T cell receptor (beta chain) stems from a study of monozygotic twins with inflammatory bowel disease. TCRdb reprocessed the 5' RACE reads and reports one entry per CDR3 protein, with no DNA. Recorded here are approximately 150,000 distinct CDR3 sequences; the top ten clones represent less than 7.5%. Germline V lookup: CDR1 LGHNA, CDR2 YSLEER. CDR3 size: 17 residues. The sequence came from a human donor with ulcerative colitis or Crohn's disease, or a healthy co-twin of an affected twin (not recorded which). The rearrangement uses TRBV4-3 and TRBJ2-3; with no DNA, the TCRdb D assignment of TRBD1 cannot be verified. Sequencing was done on a sample of blood. The chain's CDR3 is CASSQARRGLSTDTQYF.